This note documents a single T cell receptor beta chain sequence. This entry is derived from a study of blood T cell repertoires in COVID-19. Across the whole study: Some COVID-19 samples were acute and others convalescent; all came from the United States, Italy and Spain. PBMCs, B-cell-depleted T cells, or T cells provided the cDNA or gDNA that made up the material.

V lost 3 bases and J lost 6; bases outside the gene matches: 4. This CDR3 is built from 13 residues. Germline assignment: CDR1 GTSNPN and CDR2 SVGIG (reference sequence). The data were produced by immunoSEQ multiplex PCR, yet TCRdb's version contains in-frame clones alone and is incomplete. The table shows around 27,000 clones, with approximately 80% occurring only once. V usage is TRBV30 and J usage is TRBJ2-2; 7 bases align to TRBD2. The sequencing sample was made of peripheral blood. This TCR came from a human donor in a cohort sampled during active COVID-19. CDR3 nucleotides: TGTGCCTGGAGCGGGAGGATCTCCGGGGAGCTGTTTTTT. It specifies CAWSGRISGELFF.